This entry describes one T cell receptor beta chain. Its specificity is unknown. Once cultured for roughly 10 days, the cells underwent separation to obtain CD4+ T cells. By PCR, the person was confirmed to have had SARS-CoV-2 infection between March and December 2020. The cohort was immunized with two doses of either the BNT162b2 or mRNA-1273 vaccine. The sample belongs to a study of vaccination effects on CD4 cells after COVID-19. The data were produced by immunoSEQ multiplex PCR, yet TCRdb's version contains in-frame clones alone and is incomplete. This repertoire shows around 50,000 clones, around 74% found once; its top ten account for 4.5% to 5.5%. CDR3 length: 17 residues. Germline lookup yields CDR1 SGHVS and CDR2 FQNEAQ. The V end lost 1 base, the J end lost 6 bases, and 18 bases lay between the germline ends.

This specimen consisted of CD4+ T cells from PBMCs cultured without peptide, obtained after COVID-19 vaccination. The clonotype was recovered from a human donor who had a prior SARS-CoV-2 infection. This sequence joins TRBV7-8 and TRBJ2-2, with D unclear. The CDR3: CASSLVRIGREAGELFF. The CDR3 DNA reads TGTGCCAGCAGCTTAGTTCGAATTGGGCGCGAGGCCGGGGAGCTGTTTTTT.